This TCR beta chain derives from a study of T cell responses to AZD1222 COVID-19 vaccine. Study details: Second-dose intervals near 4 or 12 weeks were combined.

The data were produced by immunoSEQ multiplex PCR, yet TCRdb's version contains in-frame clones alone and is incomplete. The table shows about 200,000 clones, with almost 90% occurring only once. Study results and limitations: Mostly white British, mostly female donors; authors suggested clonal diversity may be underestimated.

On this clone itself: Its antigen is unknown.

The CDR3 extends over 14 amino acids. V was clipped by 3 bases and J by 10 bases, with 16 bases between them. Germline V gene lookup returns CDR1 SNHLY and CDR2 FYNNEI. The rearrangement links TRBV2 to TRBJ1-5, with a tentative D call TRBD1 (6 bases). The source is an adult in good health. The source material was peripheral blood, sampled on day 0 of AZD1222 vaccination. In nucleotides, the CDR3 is TGTGCCAGCAGTGAGCTCAGGGGAACGGCCCCCCAGCATTTT. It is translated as CASSELRGTAPQHF.